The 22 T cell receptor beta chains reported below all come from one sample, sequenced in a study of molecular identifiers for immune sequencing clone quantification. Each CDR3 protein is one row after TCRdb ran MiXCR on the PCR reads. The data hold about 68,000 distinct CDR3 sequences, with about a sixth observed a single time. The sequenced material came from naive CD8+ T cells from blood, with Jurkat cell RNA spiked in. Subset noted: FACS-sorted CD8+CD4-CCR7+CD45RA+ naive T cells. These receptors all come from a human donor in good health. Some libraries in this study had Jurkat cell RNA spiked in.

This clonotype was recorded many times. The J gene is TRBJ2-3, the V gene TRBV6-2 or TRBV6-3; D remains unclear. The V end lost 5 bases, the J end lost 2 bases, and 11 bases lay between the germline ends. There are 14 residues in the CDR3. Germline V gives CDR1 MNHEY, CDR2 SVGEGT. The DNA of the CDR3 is TGTGCCAGCAGTCCCCAGAGCTTCACAGATACGCAGTATTTT. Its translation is CASSPQSFTDTQYF.

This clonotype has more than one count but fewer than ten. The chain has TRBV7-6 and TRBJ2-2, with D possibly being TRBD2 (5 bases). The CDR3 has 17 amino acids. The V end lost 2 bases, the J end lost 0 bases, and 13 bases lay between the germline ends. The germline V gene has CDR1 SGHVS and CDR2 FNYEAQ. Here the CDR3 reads CASSLNISGPNTGELFF. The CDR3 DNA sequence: TGTGCCAGCAGCTTAAATATAAGCGGACCGAACACCGGGGAGCTGTTTTTT.

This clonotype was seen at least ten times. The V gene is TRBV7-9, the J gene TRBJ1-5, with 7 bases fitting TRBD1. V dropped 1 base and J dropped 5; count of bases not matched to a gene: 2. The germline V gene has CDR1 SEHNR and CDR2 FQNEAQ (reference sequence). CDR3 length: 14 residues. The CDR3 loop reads CASSLGQGDQPQHF. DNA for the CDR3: TGTGCCAGCAGCTTAGGGCAGGGGGATCAGCCCCAGCATTTT. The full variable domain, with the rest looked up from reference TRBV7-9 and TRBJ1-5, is DTGVSQNPRHKITKRGQNVTFRCDPISEHNRLYWYRQTLGQGPEFLTYFQNEAQLEKSRLLSDRFSAERPKGSFSTLEIQRTEQGDSAMYLCASSLGQGDQPQHFGDGTRLSIL.

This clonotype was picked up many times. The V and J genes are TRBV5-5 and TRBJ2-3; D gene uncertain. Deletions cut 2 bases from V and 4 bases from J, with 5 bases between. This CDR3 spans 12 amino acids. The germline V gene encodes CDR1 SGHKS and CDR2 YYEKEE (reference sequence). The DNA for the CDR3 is TGTGCCAGCAGCTTCAGCGCAGATACGCAGTATTTT. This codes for CASSFSADTQYF.

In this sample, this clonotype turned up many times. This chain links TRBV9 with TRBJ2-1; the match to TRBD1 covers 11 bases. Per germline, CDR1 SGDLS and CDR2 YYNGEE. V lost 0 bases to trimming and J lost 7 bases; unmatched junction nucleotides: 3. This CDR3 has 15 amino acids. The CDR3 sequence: CASSVEGTGGNEQFF. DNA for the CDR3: TGTGCCAGCAGCGTAGAAGGGACAGGGGGAAATGAGCAGTTCTTC.

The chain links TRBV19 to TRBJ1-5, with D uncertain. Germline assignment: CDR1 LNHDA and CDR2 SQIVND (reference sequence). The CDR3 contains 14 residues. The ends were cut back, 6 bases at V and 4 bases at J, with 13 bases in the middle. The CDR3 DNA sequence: TGTGCCAGTAGGTCGGCCAGGATGAATCAGCCCCAGCATTTT. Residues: CASRSARMNQPQHF.

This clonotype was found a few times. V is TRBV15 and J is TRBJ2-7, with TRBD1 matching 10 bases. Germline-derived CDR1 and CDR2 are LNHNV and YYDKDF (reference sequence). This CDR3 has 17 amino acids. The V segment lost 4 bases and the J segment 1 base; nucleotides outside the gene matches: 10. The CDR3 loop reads CATSNRWGTGVSYEQYF. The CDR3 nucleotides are TGTGCCACCAGCAACCGATGGGGGACAGGGGTGTCCTACGAGCAGTACTTC. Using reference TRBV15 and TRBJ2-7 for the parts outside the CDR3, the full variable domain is DAMVIQNPRYQVTQFGKPVTLSCSQTLNHNVMYWYQQKSSQAPKLLFHYYDKDFNNEADTPDNFQSRRPNTSFCFLDIRSPGLGDTAMYLCATSNRWGTGVSYEQYFGPGTRLTVT.

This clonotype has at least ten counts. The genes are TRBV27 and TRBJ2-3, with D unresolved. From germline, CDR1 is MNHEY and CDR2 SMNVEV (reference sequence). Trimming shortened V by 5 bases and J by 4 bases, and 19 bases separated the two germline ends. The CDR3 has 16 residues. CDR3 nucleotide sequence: TGTGCCAGCAGTCCCCTGGAGTTGGAAGCCGCAGATACGCAGTATTTT. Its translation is CASSPLELEAADTQYF.

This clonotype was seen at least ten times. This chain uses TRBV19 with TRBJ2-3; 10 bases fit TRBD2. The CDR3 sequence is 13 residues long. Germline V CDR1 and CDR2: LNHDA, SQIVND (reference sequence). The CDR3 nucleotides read TGTGCTAGCGGGAGGTCTTACACAGATACGCAGTATTTT. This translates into CASGRSYTDTQYF.

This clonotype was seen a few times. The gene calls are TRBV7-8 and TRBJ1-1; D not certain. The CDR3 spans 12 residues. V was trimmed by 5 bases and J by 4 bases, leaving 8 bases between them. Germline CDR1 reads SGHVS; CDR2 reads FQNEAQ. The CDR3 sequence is CASSPSGTEAFF. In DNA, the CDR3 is TGTGCCAGCAGCCCGAGCGGCACTGAAGCTTTCTTT. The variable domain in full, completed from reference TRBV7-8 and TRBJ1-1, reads GAGVSQSPRYKVAKRGQDVALRCDPISGHVSLFWYQQALGQGPEFLTYFQNEAQLDKSGLPSDRFFAERPEGSVSTLKIQRTQQEDSAVYLCASSPSGTEAFFGQGTRLTVV.

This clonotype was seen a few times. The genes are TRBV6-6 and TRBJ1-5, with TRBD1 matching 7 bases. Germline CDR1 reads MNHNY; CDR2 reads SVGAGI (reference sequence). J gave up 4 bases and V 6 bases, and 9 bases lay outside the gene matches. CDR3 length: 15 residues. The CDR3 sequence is CASRTGTARNQPQHF. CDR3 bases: TGTGCCAGCAGGACTGGGACAGCTAGAAATCAGCCCCAGCATTTT.

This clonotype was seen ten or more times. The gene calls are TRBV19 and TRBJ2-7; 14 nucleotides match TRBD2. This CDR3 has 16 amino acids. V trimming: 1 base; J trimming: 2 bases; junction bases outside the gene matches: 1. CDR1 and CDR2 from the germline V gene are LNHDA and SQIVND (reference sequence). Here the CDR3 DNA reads TGTGCCAGTAGTATAGGGGGACTAGCGGGAGCCTACGAGCAGTACTTC. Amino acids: CASSIGGLAGAYEQYF.

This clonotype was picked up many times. The CDR3 sequence: CASSYPGDNQPQHF. The CDR3 nucleotides are TGTGCCAGCAGTTACCCGGGGGATAATCAGCCCCAGCATTTT. The V and J genes are TRBV6-6 and TRBJ1-5; perhaps TRBD1 as D (5 bases). Between the trimmed V and J ends, which lost 2 bases and 4 bases, there was a span of 9 bases. CDR1 is MNHNY, CDR2 SVGAGI, per germline (reference sequence). The CDR3 runs to 14 residues.

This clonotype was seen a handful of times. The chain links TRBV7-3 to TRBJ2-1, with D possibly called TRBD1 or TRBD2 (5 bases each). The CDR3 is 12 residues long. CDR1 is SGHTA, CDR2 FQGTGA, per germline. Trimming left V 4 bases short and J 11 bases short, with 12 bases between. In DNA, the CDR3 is TGTGCCAGCAGCTGGGGACGGGACCAGCAGTTCTTC. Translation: CASSWGRDQQFF.

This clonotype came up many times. CDR3 residues: CASSPLPGPLEQYF. In DNA form, the CDR3 reads TGTGCCAGCAGCCCCCTCCCAGGGCCACTCGAGCAGTACTTC. The chain uses TRBV7-2 and TRBJ2-7; D perhaps matches TRBD1 (5 bases). Deletions cut 5 bases from V and 6 bases from J, with 17 bases between. Germline CDR1 is SGHTA and CDR2 is FQGNSA. The CDR3 has 14 amino acids.

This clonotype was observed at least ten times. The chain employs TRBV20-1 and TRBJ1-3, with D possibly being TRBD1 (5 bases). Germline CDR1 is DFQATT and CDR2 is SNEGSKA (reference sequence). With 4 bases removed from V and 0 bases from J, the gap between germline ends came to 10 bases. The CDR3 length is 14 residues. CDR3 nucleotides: TGCAGTGCTATAGACAGCAACTCTGGAAACACCATATATTTT. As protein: CSAIDSNSGNTIYF.

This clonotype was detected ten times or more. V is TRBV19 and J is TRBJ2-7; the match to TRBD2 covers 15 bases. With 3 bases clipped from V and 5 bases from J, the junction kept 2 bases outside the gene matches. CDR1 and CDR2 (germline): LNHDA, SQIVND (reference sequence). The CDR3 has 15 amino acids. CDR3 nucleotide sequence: TGTGCCAGTAGTATGGGGACTAGCGGGAGGAACGAGCAGTACTTC. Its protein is CASSMGTSGRNEQYF.

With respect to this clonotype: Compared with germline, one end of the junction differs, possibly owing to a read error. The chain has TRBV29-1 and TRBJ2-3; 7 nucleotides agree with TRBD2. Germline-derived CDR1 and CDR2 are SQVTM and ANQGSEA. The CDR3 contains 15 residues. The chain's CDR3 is CSAEDSGRSTDAQYF. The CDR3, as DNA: TGCAGCGCTGAGGATAGCGGGCGAAGCACAGATGCGCAGTATTTT.

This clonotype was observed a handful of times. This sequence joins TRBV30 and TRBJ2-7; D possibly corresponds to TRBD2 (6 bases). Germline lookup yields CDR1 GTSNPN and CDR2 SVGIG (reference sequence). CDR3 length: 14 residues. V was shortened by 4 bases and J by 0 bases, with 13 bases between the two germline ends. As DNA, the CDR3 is TGTGCCTGGACGGGACTTCCTCGCTCCTACGAGCAGTACTTC. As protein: CAWTGLPRSYEQYF.

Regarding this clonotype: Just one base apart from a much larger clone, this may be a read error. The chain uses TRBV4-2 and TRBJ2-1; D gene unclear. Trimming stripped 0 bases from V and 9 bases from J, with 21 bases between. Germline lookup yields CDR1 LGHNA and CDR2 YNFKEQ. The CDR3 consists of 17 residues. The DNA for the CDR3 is TGTGCCAGCAGCCAAGATACGGCGGAAGGACGAACTTTTGAGCAGTTCTTC. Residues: CASSQDTAEGRTFEQFF.

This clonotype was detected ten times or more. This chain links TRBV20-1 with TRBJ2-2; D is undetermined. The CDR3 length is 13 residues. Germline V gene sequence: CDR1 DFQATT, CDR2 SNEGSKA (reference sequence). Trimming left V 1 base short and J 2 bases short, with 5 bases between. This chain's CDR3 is CSARVGNTGELFF. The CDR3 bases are TGCAGTGCTAGAGTAGGAAACACCGGGGAGCTGTTTTTT.

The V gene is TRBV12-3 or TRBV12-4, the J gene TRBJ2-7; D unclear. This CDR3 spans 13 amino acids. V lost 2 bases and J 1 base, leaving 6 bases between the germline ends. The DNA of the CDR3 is TGTGCCAGCAGTTTAAGTCAGTCCTACGAGCAGTACTTC. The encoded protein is CASSLSQSYEQYF.